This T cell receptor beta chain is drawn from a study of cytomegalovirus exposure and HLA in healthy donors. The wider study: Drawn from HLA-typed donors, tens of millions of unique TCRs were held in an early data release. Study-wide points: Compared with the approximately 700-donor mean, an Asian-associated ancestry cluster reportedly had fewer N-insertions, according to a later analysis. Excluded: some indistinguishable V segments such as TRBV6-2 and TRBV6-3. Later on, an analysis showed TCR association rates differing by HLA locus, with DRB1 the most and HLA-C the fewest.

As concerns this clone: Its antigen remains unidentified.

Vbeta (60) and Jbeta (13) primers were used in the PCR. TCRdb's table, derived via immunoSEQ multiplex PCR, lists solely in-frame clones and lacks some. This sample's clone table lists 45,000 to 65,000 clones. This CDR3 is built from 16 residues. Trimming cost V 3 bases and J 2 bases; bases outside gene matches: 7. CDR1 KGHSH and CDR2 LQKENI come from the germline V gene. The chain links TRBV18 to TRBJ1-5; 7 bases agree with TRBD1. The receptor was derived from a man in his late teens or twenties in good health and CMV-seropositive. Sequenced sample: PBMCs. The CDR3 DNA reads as TGTGCCAGCTCACCTATCGCCCAGGGGGGCAATCAGCCCCAGCATTTT. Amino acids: CASSPIAQGGNQPQHF.